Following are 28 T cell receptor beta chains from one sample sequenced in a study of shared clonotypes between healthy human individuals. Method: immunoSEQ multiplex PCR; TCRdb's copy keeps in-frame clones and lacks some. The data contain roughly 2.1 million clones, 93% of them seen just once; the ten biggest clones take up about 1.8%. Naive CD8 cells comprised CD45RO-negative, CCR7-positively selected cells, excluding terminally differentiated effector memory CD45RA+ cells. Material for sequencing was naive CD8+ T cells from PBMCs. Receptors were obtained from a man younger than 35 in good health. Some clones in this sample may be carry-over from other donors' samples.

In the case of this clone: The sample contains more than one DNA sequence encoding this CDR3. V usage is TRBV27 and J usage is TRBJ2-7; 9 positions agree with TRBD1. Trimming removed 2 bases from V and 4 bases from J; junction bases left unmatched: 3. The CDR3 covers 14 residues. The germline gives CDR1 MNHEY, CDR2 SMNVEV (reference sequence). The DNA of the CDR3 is TGTGCCAGCAGTTTAAGGGGACAGGGATACGAGCAGTACTTC. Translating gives CASSLRGQGYEQYF.

The CDR3 DNA reads TGCGCCAGCAGCCAGAGGTGGGGGCTCGATAGCAATCAGCCCCAGCATTTT. This translates into CASSQRWGLDSNQPQHF. J is TRBJ1-5 and V is TRBV4-1; a possible D gene is TRBD1 (6 bases). Trimming took off 3 bases at V and 0 bases at J, with 15 bases between the two ends. Germline loops: CDR1 MGHRA, CDR2 YSYEKL. CDR3 length: 17 residues.

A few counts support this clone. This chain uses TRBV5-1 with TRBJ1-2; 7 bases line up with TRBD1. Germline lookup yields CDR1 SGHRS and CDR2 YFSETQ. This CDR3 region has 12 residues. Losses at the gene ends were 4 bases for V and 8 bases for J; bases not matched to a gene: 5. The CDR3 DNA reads TGCGCCAGCAGCCCCAGGGGGGACGGCTACACCTTC. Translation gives CASSPRGDGYTF.

The CDR3 sequence is CASSLDPSEAFF. CDR3 nucleotide sequence: TGTGCCAGCAGCTTAGACCCCTCTGAAGCTTTCTTT. The chain joins TRBV11-2 to TRBJ1-1; the D is unclear. The CDR3 spans 12 residues. CDR1 SGHAT and CDR2 FQNNGV come from the germline V gene. Trimming took off 0 bases at V and 6 bases at J, with 5 bases between the two ends. Together with reference TRBV11-2 and TRBJ1-1, the CDR3 gives the full variable domain: EAGVAQSPRYKIIEKRQSVAFWCNPISGHATLYWYQQILGQGPKLLIQFQNNGVVDDSQLPKDRFSAERLKGVDSTLKIQPAKLEDSAVYLCASSLDPSEAFFGQGTRLTVV.

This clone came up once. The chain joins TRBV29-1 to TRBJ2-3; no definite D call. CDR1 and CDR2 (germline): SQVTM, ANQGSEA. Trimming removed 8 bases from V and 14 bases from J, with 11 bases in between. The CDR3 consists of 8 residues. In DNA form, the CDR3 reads TGCAGCTCCAGTGGTCGGTATTTT. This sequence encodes CSSSGRYF.

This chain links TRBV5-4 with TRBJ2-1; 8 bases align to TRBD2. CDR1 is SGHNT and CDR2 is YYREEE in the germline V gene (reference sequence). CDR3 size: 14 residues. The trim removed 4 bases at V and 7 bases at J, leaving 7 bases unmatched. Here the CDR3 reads CASSPGLAVNEQFF. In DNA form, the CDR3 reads TGTGCCAGCAGCCCCGGACTAGCAGTGAATGAGCAGTTCTTC.

The CDR3 coding sequence is TGTGCCAGCAGTTACTCGATTAGTCTCAGCTCGTACGAGCAGTACTTC. As protein: CASSYSISLSSYEQYF. The chain employs TRBV6-5 and TRBJ2-7; the D is unclear. The germline V gene encodes CDR1 MNHEY and CDR2 SVGAGI. V was trimmed by 0 bases and J by 4 bases, leaving 16 bases between them. The CDR3 runs to 16 residues.

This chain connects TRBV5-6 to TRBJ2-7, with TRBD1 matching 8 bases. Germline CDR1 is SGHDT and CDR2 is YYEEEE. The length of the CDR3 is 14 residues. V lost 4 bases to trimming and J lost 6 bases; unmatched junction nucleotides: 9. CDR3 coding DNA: TGTGCCAGCAGCATGGGGACAGGATATTTCGAGCAGTACTTC. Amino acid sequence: CASSMGTGYFEQYF.

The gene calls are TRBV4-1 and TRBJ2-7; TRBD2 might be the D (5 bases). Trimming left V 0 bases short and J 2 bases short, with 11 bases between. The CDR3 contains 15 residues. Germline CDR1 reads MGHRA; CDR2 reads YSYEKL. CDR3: CASSQEGGLPYEQYF. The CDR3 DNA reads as TGCGCCAGCAGCCAAGAAGGAGGACTCCCCTACGAGCAGTACTTC.

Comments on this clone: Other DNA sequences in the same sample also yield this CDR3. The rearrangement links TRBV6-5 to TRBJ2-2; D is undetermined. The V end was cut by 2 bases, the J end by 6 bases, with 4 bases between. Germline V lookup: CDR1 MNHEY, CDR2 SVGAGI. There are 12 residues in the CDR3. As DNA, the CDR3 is TGTGCCAGCAGTTACGGGTCCGGGGAGCTGTTTTTT. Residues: CASSYGSGELFF.

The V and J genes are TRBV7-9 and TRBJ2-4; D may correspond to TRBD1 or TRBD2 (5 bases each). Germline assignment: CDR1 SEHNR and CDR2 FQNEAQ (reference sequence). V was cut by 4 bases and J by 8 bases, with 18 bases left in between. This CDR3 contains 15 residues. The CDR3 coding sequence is TGTGCCAGCAGCTCCGGGGACGGAAGGGCGGACATTCAGTACTTC. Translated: CASSSGDGRADIQYF.

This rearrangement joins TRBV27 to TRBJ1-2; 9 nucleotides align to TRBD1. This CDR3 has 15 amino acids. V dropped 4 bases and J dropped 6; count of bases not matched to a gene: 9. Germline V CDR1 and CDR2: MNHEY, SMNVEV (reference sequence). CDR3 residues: CASSSGTGRVDGYTF. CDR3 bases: TGTGCCAGCAGTTCGGGGACAGGGCGCGTGGATGGCTACACCTTC.

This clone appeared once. The CDR3 reads CASSKIGQNNEQFF. In DNA form, the CDR3 reads TGTGCCAGCAGCAAAATCGGACAGAACAATGAGCAGTTCTTC. V usage is TRBV7-8 and J usage is TRBJ2-1; D is perhaps TRBD1 (6 bases). CDR1 is SGHVS, CDR2 FQNEAQ, per germline. The CDR3 consists of 14 residues. Trimming removed 5 bases at V and 5 bases at J, with 13 bases between. The variable domain in full, completed from reference TRBV7-8 and TRBJ2-1, reads GAGVSQSPRYKVAKRGQDVALRCDPISGHVSLFWYQQALGQGPEFLTYFQNEAQLDKSGLPSDRFFAERPEGSVSTLKIQRTQQEDSAVYLCASSKIGQNNEQFFGPGTRLTVL.

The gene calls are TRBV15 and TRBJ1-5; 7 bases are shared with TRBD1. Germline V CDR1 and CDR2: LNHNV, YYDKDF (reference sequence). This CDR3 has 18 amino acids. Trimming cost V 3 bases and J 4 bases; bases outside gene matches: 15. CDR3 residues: CATSSGEDRMLGNQPQHF. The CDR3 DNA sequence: TGTGCCACCAGCAGTGGTGAGGACAGGATGTTAGGAAATCAGCCCCAGCATTTT.

The CDR3 sequence: CASSFLGRAFVYEQFF. As DNA, the CDR3 is TGTGCCAGCAGCTTCCTAGGGAGGGCCTTCGTGTATGAGCAGTTCTTC. The chain combines TRBV13 with TRBJ2-1, with 7 bases aligning to TRBD2. This CDR3 comprises 16 residues. The V and J ends lost 3 bases and 8 bases, in that order; junction bases with no gene match: 13. CDR1 is PRHDT, CDR2 FYEKMQ, per germline (reference sequence).

The CDR3 DNA follows: TGCGCCAGCAGCTTCGTGACAGGTACAACCTACGAGCAGTACTTC. Encoded protein: CASSFVTGTTYEQYF. The chain combines TRBV5-1 with TRBJ2-7, with D tentatively TRBD1 (6 bases). Germline loops: CDR1 SGHRS, CDR2 YFSETQ. Trimming left V 2 bases short and J 2 bases short, with 14 bases between. CDR3 length: 15 residues. Full variable domain (outside the CDR3, taken from reference TRBV5-1 and TRBJ2-7): KAGVTQTPRYLIKTRGQQVTLSCSPISGHRSVSWYQQTPGQGLQFLFEYFSETQRNKGNFPGRFSGRQFSNSRSEMNVSTLELGDSALYLCASSFVTGTTYEQYFGPGTRLTVT.

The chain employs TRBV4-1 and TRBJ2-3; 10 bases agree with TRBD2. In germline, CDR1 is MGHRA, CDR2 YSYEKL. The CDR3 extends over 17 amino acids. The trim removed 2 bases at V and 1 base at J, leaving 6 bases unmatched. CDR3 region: CASSQRLAGPGTDTQYF. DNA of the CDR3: TGCGCCAGCAGCCAAAGACTAGCGGGCCCCGGCACAGATACGCAGTATTTT.

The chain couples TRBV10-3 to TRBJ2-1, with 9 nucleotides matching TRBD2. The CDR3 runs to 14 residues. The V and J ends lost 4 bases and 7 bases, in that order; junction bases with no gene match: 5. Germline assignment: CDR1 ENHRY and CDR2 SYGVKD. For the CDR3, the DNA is TGTGCCATCAGTGGTAGCGGGAGTTTAAATGAGCAGTTCTTC. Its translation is CAISGSGSLNEQFF.

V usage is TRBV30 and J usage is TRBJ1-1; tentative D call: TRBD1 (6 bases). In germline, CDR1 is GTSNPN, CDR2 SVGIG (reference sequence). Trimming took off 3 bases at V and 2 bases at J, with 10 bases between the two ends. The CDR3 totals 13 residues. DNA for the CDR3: TGTGCCTGGAGCGGACAGCCCAACACTGAAGCTTTCTTT. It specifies CAWSGQPNTEAFF.

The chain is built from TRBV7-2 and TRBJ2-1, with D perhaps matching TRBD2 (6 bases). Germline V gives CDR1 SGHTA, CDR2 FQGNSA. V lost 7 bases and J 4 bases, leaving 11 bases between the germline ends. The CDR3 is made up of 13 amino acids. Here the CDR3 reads CASNPSEYNEQFF. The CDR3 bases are TGTGCCAGCAACCCTAGCGAGTACAATGAGCAGTTCTTC.

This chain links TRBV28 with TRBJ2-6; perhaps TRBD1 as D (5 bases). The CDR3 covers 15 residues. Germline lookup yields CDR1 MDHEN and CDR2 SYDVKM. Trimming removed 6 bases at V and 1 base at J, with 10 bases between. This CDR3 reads CASRTVVSGANVLTF. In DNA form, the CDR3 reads TGTGCCAGCAGGACAGTTGTTTCTGGGGCCAACGTCCTGACTTTC.

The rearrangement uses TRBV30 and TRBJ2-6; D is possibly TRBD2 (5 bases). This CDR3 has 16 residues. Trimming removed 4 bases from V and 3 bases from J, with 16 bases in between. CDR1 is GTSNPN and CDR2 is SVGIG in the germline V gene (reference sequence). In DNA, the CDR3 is TGTGCCTGGAACCGAGGGCAGCCCCGTGGGGCCAACGTCCTGACTTTC. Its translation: CAWNRGQPRGANVLTF.

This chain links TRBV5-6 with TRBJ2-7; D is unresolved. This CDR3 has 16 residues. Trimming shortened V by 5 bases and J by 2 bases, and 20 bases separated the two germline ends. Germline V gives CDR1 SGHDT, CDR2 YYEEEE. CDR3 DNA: TGTGCCAGCAGTCCTAGACTTGGGCTCCGACCCTACGAGCAGTACTTC. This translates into CASSPRLGLRPYEQYF.

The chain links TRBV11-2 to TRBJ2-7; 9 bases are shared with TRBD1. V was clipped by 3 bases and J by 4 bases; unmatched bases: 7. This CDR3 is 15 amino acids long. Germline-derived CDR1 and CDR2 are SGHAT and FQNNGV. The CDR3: CASSFLQGAEYEQYF. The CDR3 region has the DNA TGTGCCAGCAGCTTTCTACAGGGGGCAGAGTACGAGCAGTACTTC.

As DNA, the CDR3 is TGTGCCAGTAGTATTGTGCCTAGCAATGAGCAGTTCTTC. It yields the protein CASSIVPSNEQFF. The J gene is TRBJ2-1, the V gene TRBV19, with unresolved D. V lost 3 bases, J lost 6 bases, and 9 bases lay in between. This CDR3 has 13 residues. Per germline, CDR1 LNHDA and CDR2 SQIVND (reference sequence).

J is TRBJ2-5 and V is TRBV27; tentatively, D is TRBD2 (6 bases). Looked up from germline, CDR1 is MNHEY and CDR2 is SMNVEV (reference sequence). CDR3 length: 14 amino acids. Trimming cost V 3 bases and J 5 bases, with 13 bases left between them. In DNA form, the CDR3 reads TGTGCCAGCAGTTTCTTGACTAGTCCGGAGACCCAGTACTTC. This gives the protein CASSFLTSPETQYF.

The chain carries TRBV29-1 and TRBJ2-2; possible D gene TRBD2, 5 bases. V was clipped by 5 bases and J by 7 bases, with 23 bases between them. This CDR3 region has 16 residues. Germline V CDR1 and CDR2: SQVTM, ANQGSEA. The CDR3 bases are TGCAGCGTTTCATTAGGCCGGGAAGGGAGCGGCGGGGAGCTGTTTTTT. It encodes CSVSLGREGSGGELFF.

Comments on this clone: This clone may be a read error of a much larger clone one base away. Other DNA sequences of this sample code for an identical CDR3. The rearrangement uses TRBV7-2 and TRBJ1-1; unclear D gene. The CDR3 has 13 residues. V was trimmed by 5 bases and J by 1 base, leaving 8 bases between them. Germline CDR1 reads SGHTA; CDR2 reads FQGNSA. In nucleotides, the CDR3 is TGTGCCAGCAGCCTAGTGGAGAACACTGAAGCTTTCTTT. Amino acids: CASSLVENTEAFF.